This paragraph reports one T cell receptor (beta chain). Its cognate antigen is unknown. This record comes from a study of CD4 T cells in relation to SARS-CoV-2 and coronaviruses. In the study overall: PBMCs were cultured with antigen for roughly nine days before TCR beta sequencing.

Here immunoSEQ multiplex PCR was the method, and the copy in TCRdb shows in-frame clones only, minus some. The repertoire has roughly 38,000 clones, roughly 84% of them found once; the top ten carry roughly 1.2%. This receptor was identified in an adult with COVID-19. Sample: naive CD4+ T cells from PBMCs, cultured in vitro. Specified subset: naive CD4+ T cells isolated by negative enrichment.

CDR3 amino acids: CASSQGKGRTASTDTQYF. Here the CDR3 DNA reads TGTGCCAGCAGTCAAGGGAAGGGAAGAACCGCAAGCACAGATACGCAGTATTTT. This sequence joins TRBV5-6 and TRBJ2-3; D uncertain. The CDR3 has 18 residues. V shed 5 bases and J shed 0 bases, with 22 bases lying between them. In germline, CDR1 is SGHDT, CDR2 YYEEEE.